This T cell receptor (beta chain) was captured by sequencing in a study of metastatic and nonmetastatic thyroid tumors. Study context: Repertoire data that came from the blood and tumor or nodule tissue of malignant and benign thyroid patients were compared.

This clone was observed a single time. Treatment of any kind had been given to no patient before thyroid surgery. The V gene lost 2 bases and the J gene lost 5 bases, with 13 bases spanning the gap. The CDR3 consists of 14 residues. CDR1 and CDR2 from the germline V gene are MGHRA and YSYEKL. TCRdb reprocessed the PCR reads via MiXCR. In the table there are over 15,000 clones, 34% of which are singletons. The source material was tumor tissue. The gene calls are TRBV4-1 and TRBJ2-7; D is undetermined. This clonotype was obtained from a female donor with papillary thyroid cancer or a benign thyroid nodule (not recorded which). Some clones in this sample may be carry-over from other donors' samples. The CDR3 loop reads CASSQSVHFDEQYF. DNA of the CDR3: TGCGCCAGCAGCCAATCGGTCCATTTTGACGAGCAGTACTTC.